The 8 T cell receptor beta chains listed next were all sequenced from one sample in a study of cytomegalovirus exposure and HLA in healthy donors. A multiplex PCR was run with 60 Vbeta primers and 13 Jbeta primers. Using immunoSEQ multiplex PCR, the repertoire was profiled, and TCRdb retains in-frame clones only, with some absent. The data contain some 99,000 clones, over 60% of them seen just once; the ten biggest clones take up 6% to 8.5%. Sequenced sample: PBMCs. All receptors come from a female donor in good health and CMV-seronegative.

The chain is built from TRBV5-1 and TRBJ1-2; unclear D gene. The ends were cut back, 2 bases at V and 4 bases at J, with 24 bases in the middle. Germline loops: CDR1 SGHRS, CDR2 YFSETQ. This CDR3 is 18 amino acids long. The CDR3 region has the DNA TGCGCCAGCAGCTTTCAAACCCACGGCGCGGGAATCGTCTATGGCTACACCTTC. This sequence encodes CASSFQTHGAGIVYGYTF.

This clone was recorded a few times. This chain connects TRBV10-3 to TRBJ1-3; D is undetermined. V lost 4 bases and J lost 0, with 4 bases in between. This CDR3 has 13 amino acids. Germline CDR1 and CDR2: ENHRY and SYGVKD. CDR3 region: CAISVASGNTIYF. In DNA form, the CDR3 reads TGTGCCATCAGTGTAGCCTCTGGAAACACCATATATTTT.

The chain is built from TRBV28 and TRBJ1-4; tentative D call: TRBD1 (5 bases). The CDR3 loop spans 15 amino acids. Germline CDR1 and CDR2: MDHEN and SYDVKM. Between the trimmed V and J ends, which lost 5 bases and 7 bases, there was a span of 17 bases. CDR3 in amino acids: CASSPQLREGEKLFF. For the CDR3, the DNA is TGTGCCAGCAGTCCCCAACTCAGGGAAGGTGAAAAACTGTTTTTT.

The chain carries TRBV28 and TRBJ1-1, with 8 nucleotides matching TRBD1. Germline CDR1 and CDR2: MDHEN and SYDVKM. J lost 4 bases, V lost 4 bases, and 11 bases had no gene match. The CDR3 consists of 16 residues. The DNA for the CDR3 is TGTGCCAGCAGTTCCGACAGGGGAGGATGGGGCACTGAAGCTTTCTTT. Protein product: CASSSDRGGWGTEAFF.

Points on this clone: The same CDR3 also results from other DNA sequences found in this sample. The J gene is TRBJ1-4, the V gene TRBV5-1; 11 bases match TRBD1. J was trimmed by 8 bases and V by 0 bases; bases with no gene match: 3. CDR1 is SGHRS and CDR2 is YFSETQ in the germline V gene. This CDR3 comprises 15 residues. The CDR3 sequence: CASSLEGQGGEKLFF. The DNA of the CDR3 is TGCGCCAGCAGCTTGGAGGGACAGGGGGGCGAAAAACTGTTTTTT.

The chain joins TRBV9 to TRBJ1-1; D is ambiguous. V lost 0 bases and J lost 2, with 8 bases in between. Germline V CDR1 and CDR2: SGDLS, YYNGEE. The CDR3 sequence is 14 residues long. CDR3 region: CASSVARGNTEAFF. CDR3 DNA: TGTGCCAGCAGCGTAGCCCGGGGAAACACTGAAGCTTTCTTT.

The chain's CDR3 is CASALDRESRNSPLHF. Written as DNA, the CDR3 is TGTGCCAGCGCCTTGGACAGGGAATCTCGGAATTCACCCCTCCACTTT. The chain employs TRBV27 and TRBJ1-6; 8 nucleotides align to TRBD1. V dropped 8 bases and J dropped 7; count of bases not matched to a gene: 13. CDR3 size: 16 residues. The germline V gene has CDR1 MNHEY and CDR2 SMNVEV (reference sequence).

This sequence joins TRBV7-9 and TRBJ2-3; TRBD1 aligns across 7 bases. The germline gives CDR1 SEHNR, CDR2 FQNEAQ (reference sequence). After removal of 3 bases from V and 2 bases from J, the junction contained 5 bases not matched to a gene. The CDR3 has 15 residues. The CDR3 region has the DNA TGTGCCAGCAGCTTCTACAGGGGCTACACAGATACGCAGTATTTT. It yields the protein CASSFYRGYTDTQYF.